The next 14 T cell receptor beta chains were all read from a single sample in a study of T cells in Graves' hyperthyroidism and ophthalmopathy. What was amplified from RNA transcripts were TCR beta CDR3 regions. The study used the HTBI primer set for a first-round RT-PCR of the TCR CDR3. TCRdb redid the calling of the multiplex PCR reads with MiXCR, one entry per CDR3 protein. The top ten hold 7% to 10% of the sample, which has about 840,000 distinct CDR3 sequences, around 38% seen once. Sequencing used blood. All receptors derive from a man between 18 and 35 years old with Graves' hyperthyroidism.

This clonotype was seen only once. The V call is TRBV25-1, the J call TRBJ1-2, with D unresolved. Germline V CDR1 and CDR2: MGHDK, SYGVNS. The V gene lost 8 bases and the J gene lost 2 bases, with 12 bases spanning the gap. CDR3 length: 13 amino acids. CDR3 in DNA: TGTGCCAGCGTTGTAGGTCAGAACTATGGCTACACCTTC. Its translation is CASVVGQNYGYTF.

The sample holds one count of this clonotype. The chain joins TRBV29-1 to TRBJ2-5, with D hard to call. The J call is doubtful: the DNA matches TRBJ2-1 better. Germline V gene data show CDR1 as SQVTM and CDR2 as ANQGSEA. The CDR3 loop spans 13 amino acids. CDR3 nucleotide sequence: TGCAGCGTTGTCAGATCCTCCTACAATGAGCAGTTCTTC. It translates to CSVVRSSYNEQFF.

The chain has TRBV7-3 and TRBJ1-6, with 8 bases that match TRBD1. CDR1 and CDR2 (germline): SGHTA, FQGTGA. The CDR3 loop spans 17 amino acids. Trimming removed 5 bases from V and 5 bases from J; junction bases left unmatched: 11. Here the CDR3 DNA reads TGTGCCAGCAGCCAAGATCTTCGACAGGGGCATAATTCACCCCTCCACTTT. It translates to CASSQDLRQGHNSPLHF.

Worth noting for this clonotype: Mismatch with germline at one junction end may stem from a read error. V is TRBV4-1 and J is TRBJ2-2; possibly TRBD1 for D (5 bases). This CDR3 is built from 15 residues. Germline CDR1 reads MGHRA; CDR2 reads YSYEKL. CDR3 sequence reads: CASSLQASNTGELFF. CDR3 in DNA: TGTGCCAGCAGCCTACAGGCATCGAACACCGGGGAGCTGTTTTTT.

The chain has TRBV19 and TRBJ1-5, with D unresolved. V lost 0 bases and J 4 bases, leaving 10 bases between the germline ends. The CDR3 spans 15 residues. Germline V gene data show CDR1 as LNHDA and CDR2 as SQIVND (reference sequence). The CDR3 DNA is TGTGCCAGTAGTATAGATCGTAGTAGTAATCAGCCCCAGCATTTT. Amino acids: CASSIDRSSNQPQHF. Based on the CDR3 plus reference TRBV19 and TRBJ1-5, the full variable domain is DGGITQSPKYLFRKEGQNVTLSCEQNLNHDAMYWYRQDPGQGLRLIYYSQIVNDFQKGDIAEGYSVSREKKESFPLTVTSAQKNPTAFYLCASSIDRSSNQPQHFGDGTRLSIL.

This clonotype was seen many times. The gene calls are TRBV19 and TRBJ1-2, with TRBD1 as a possible D gene (5 bases). Trimming shortened V by 7 bases and J by 3 bases, and 9 bases separated the two germline ends. In germline, CDR1 is LNHDA, CDR2 SQIVND (reference sequence). The CDR3 totals 12 residues. CDR3 sequence (DNA): TGTGCCAGTATGTGGGGCGACTATGGCTACACCTTC. Protein product: CASMWGDYGYTF.

This rearrangement joins TRBV29-1 to TRBJ2-2; the D is unclear. V shed 8 bases and J shed 4 bases, with 11 bases lying between them. Germline lookup yields CDR1 SQVTM and CDR2 ANQGSEA. The CDR3 runs 12 residues. CDR3 in DNA: TGCAGCTTGAACCCCGTCACCGGGGAGCTGTTTTTT. Translating it yields CSLNPVTGELFF.

Only a few counts were recorded for this clonotype. The CDR3 nucleotides read TGCGCCAGCAGCCAAGATTTGGGTGGTTATCAGCCCCAGCATTTT. Translating gives CASSQDLGGYQPQHF. The V gene is TRBV4-1, the J gene TRBJ1-5, with unresolved D. The V gene's germline CDR1 is MGHRA and CDR2 YSYEKL. The CDR3 length is 15 residues. V was shortened by 0 bases and J by 5 bases, with 11 bases between the two germline ends.

This clonotype was detected a few times. This chain links TRBV13 with TRBJ2-5, with D uncertain. This CDR3 contains 14 residues. Germline CDR1 is PRHDT and CDR2 is FYEKMQ (reference sequence). The germline V and J ends were trimmed by 4 bases and 2 bases, with 11 bases remaining between them. CDR3 region: CASSSRTVQETQYF. CDR3 DNA: TGTGCCAGCAGCTCCCGGACCGTACAAGAGACCCAGTACTTC.

The gene calls are TRBV29-1 and TRBJ2-7; no firm D call. The CDR3 consists of 12 residues. Germline V gene data show CDR1 as SQVTM and CDR2 as ANQGSEA. The DNA of the CDR3 is TGCAGGTTTCAGCGTATCTCCTACGAGCAGTACTTC. This sequence encodes CRFQRISYEQYF.

The V and J genes are TRBV7-9 and TRBJ1-4, with D uncertain. Germline CDR1 is SEHNR and CDR2 is FQNEAQ (reference sequence). The CDR3 is made up of 15 amino acids. V lost 1 base, J lost 5 bases, and 11 bases lay in between. DNA for the CDR3: TGTGCCAGCAGCTTAGGAGGGCCAGAGAATGAAAAACTGTTTTTT. Translated, it gives CASSLGGPENEKLFF.

This clonotype was counted many times. The J gene is TRBJ2-7, the V gene TRBV29-1; tentatively, D is TRBD1 (6 bases). This CDR3 is built from 12 residues. Germline V gene data show CDR1 as SQVTM and CDR2 as ANQGSEA. Trimming pared 0 bases from V and 7 bases from J, leaving 10 bases between. CDR3 nucleotides: TGCAGCGTTGAAGAACAGGGAGAGGAGCAGTACTTC. It codes for CSVEEQGEEQYF.

This clonotype came up many times. The chain is built from TRBV10-2 and TRBJ2-5; a weak D match, TRBD1 (6 bases). The CDR3 covers 17 residues. The V gene's germline CDR1 is WSHSY and CDR2 SAAADI. V was shortened by 0 bases and J by 1 base, with 15 bases between the two germline ends. The chain's CDR3 is CASSESWEGGLQETQYF. The CDR3 region has the DNA TGCGCCAGCAGTGAGTCTTGGGAAGGGGGTCTCCAAGAGACCCAGTACTTC.

A few counts support this clonotype. This sequence joins TRBV20-1 and TRBJ2-7; D remains ambiguous. Germline V gives CDR1 DFQATT, CDR2 SNEGSKA (reference sequence). This CDR3 has 14 residues. Trimming took off 6 bases at V and 0 bases at J, with 15 bases between the two ends. The CDR3 region is CSAMSNRASYEQYF. The CDR3 DNA reads as TGCAGTGCGATGTCGAATCGGGCCTCCTACGAGCAGTACTTC.